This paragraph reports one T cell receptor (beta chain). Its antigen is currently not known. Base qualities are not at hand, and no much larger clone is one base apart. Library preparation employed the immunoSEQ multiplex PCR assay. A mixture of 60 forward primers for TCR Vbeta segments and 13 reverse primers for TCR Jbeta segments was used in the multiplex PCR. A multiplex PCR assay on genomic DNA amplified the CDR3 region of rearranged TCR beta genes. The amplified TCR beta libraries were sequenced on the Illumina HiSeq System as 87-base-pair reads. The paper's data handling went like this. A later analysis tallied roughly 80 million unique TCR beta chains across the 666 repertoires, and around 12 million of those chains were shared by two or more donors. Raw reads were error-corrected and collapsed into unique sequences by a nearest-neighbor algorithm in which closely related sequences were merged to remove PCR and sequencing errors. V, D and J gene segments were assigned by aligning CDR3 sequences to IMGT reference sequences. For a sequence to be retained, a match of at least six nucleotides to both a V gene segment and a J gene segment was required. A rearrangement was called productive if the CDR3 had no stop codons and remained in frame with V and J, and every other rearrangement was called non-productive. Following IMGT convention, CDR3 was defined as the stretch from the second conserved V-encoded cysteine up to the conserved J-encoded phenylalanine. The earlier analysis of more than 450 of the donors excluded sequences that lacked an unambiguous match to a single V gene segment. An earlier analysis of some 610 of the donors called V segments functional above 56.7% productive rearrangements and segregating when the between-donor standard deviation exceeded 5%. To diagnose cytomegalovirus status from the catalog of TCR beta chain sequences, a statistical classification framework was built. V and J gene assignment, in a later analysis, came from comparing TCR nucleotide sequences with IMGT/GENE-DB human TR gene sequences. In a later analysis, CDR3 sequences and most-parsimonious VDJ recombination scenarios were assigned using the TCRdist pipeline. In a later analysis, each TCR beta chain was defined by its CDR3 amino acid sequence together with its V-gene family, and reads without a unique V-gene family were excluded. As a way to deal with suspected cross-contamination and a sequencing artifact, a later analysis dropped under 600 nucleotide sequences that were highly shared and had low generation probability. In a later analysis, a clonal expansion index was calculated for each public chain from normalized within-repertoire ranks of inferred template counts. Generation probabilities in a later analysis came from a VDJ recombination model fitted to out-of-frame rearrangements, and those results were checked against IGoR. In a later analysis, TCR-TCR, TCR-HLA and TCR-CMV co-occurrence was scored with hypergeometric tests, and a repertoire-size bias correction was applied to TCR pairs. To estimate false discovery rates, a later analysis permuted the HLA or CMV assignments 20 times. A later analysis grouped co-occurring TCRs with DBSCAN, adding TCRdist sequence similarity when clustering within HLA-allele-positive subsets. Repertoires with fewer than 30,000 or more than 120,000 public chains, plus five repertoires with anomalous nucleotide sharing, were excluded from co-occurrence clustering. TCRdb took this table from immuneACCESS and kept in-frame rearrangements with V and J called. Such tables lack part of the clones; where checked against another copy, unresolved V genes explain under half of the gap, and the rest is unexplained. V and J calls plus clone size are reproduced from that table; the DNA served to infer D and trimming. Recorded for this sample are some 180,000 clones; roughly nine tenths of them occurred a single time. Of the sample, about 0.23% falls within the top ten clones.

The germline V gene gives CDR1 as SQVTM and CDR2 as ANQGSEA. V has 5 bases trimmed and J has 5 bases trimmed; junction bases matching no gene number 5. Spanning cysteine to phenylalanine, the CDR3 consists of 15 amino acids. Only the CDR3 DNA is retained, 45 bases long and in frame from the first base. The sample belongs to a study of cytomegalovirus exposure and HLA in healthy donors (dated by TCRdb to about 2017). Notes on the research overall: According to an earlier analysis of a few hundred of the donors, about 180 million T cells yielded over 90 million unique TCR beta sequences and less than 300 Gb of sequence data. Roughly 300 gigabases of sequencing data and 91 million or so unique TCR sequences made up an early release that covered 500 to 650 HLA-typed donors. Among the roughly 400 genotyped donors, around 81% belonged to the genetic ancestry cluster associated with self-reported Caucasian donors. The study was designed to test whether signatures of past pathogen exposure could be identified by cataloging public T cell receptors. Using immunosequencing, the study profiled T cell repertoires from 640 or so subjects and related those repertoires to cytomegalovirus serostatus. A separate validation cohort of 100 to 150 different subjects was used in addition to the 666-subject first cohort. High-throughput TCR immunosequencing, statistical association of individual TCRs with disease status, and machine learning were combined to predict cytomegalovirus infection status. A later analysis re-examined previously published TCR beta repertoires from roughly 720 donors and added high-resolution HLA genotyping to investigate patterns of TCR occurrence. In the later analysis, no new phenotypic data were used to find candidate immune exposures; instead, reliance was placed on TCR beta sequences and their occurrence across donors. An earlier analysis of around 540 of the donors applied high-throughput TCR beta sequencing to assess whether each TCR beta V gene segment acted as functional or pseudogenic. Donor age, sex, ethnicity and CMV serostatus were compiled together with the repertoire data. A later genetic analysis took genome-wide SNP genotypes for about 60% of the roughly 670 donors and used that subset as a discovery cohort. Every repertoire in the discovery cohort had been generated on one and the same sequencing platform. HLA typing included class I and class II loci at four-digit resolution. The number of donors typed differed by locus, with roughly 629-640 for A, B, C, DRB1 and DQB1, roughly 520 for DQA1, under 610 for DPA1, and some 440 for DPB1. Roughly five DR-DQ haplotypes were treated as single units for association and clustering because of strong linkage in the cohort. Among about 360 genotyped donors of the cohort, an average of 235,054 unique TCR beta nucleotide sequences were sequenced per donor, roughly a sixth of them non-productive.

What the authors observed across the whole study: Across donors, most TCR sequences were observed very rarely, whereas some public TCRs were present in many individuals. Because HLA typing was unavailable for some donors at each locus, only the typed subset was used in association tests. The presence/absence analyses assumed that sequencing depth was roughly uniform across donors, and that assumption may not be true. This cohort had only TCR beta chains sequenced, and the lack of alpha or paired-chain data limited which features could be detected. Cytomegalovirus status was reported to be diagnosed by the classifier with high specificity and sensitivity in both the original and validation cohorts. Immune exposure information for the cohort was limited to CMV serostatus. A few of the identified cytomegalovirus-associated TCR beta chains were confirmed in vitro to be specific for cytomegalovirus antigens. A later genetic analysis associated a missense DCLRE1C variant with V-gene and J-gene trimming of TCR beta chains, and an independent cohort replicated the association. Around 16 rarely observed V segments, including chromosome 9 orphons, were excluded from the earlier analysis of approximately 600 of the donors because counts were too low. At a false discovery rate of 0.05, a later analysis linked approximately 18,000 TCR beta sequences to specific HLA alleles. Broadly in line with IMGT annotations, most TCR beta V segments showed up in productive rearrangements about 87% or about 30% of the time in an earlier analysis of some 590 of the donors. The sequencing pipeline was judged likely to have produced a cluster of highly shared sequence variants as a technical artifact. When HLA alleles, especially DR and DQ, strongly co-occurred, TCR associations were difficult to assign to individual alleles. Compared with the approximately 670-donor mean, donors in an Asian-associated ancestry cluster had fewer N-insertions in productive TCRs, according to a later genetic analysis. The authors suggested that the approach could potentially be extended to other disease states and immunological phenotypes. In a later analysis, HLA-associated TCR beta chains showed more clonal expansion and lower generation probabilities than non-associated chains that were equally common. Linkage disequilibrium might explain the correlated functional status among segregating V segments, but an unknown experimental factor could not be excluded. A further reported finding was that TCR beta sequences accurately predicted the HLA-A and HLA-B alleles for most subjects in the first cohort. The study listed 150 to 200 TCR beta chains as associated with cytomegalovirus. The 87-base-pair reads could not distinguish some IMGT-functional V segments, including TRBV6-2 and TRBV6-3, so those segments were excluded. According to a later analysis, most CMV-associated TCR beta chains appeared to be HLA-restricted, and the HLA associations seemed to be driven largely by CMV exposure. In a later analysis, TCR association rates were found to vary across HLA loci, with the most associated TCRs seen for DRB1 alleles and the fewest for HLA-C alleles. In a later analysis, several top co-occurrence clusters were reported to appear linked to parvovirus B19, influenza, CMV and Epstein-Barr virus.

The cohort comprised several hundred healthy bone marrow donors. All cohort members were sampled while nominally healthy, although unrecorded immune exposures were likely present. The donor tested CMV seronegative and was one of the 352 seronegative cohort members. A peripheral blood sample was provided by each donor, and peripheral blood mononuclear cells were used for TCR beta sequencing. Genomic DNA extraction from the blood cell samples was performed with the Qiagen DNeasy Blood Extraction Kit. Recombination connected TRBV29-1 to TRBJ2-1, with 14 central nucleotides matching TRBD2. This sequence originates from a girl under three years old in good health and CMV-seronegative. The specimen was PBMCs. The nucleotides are TGCAGCGTTTGGACTAGCGGGAGGAGGGACAATGAGCAGTTCTTC. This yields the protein CSVWTSGRRDNEQFF.